This T cell receptor beta chain was profiled in a study of blood T cell repertoires in COVID-19. CDR1 is SGHTA, CDR2 FQGNSA, per germline. The CDR3 covers 16 residues. V shed 2 bases and J shed 2 bases, with 13 bases lying between them. TCRdb keeps only in-frame clones here, not all; method: immunoSEQ multiplex PCR. The sample has roughly 260,000 clones, 85% to 90% seen once. Material for sequencing was peripheral blood. The TCR sequence derives from a woman in her thirties or forties with acute or convalescent COVID-19. The rearrangement uses TRBV7-2 and TRBJ2-1; maybe TRBD2 (6 bases). The CDR3 region is CASSLRRGTTYNEQFF. In DNA form, the CDR3 reads TGTGCCAGCAGCTTAAGGAGGGGCACTACCTACAATGAGCAGTTCTTC.